The 16 T cell receptor beta chains below all came from one sample that was sequenced in a study of regulatory T cells in long-lasting Graves disease. iRepertoire HTBI primers and Arm-PCR of CDR3 regions built TCR beta libraries. MiXCR, applied by TCRdb to the multiplex PCR reads, yields one record per CDR3 protein. The sample consists of over 650,000 distinct CDR3 sequences, about 30% of them appearing once. Regarding time point: persistent/refractory GD, antithyroid drugs over 5 years with positive TRAb. With RNA extracted from PBMCs as input, the TCR library was made. This material consisted of peripheral blood mononuclear cells (PBMCs), taken when the disease was refractory, from a patient treated with antithyroid drugs. The receptor source for this set is a female donor with Graves disease.

The rearrangement joins TRBV6-1 to TRBJ2-3; the match to TRBD2 covers 9 bases. In germline, CDR1 is MNHNS, CDR2 SASEGT. Trimming at V came to 6 bases and at J to 6 bases, leaving 7 bases not matched to a gene. This CDR3 has 14 amino acids. The chain's CDR3 is CASSQREAGDTQYF. In DNA form, the CDR3 reads TGTGCCAGCAGCCAGCGGGAGGCGGGGGATACGCAGTATTTT.

The J gene is TRBJ1-2, the V gene TRBV9; D gene unclear. From germline, CDR1 is SGDLS and CDR2 YYNGEE. This CDR3 region has 17 residues. V lost 0 bases, J lost 4 bases, and 19 bases lay in between. Here the CDR3 DNA reads TGTGCCAGCAGCGTAGCCTCCGGAGGAGGCGTCGGCTATGGCTACACCTTC. Translating gives CASSVASGGGVGYGYTF.

This chain joins TRBV29-1 and TRBJ1-1, with no clear D. The CDR3 contains 10 residues. CDR1 SQVTM and CDR2 ANQGSEA come from the germline V gene. The V gene lost 6 bases and the J gene lost 3 bases, with 5 bases spanning the gap. The CDR3 DNA sequence: TGCAGCGTAACTGACACTGAAGCTTTCTTT. This codes for CSVTDTEAFF.

The gene calls are TRBV25-1 and TRBJ2-7; the D gene is possibly TRBD2 (6 bases). V was pared by 1 base and J by 1 base, with 14 bases between. Germline V gene data show CDR1 as MGHDK and CDR2 as SYGVNS. CDR3 length equals 16 residues. Written as DNA, the CDR3 is TGTGCCAGCAGTGAATTGAGTAGCGGTCCATCCTACGAGCAGTACTTC. It is translated as CASSELSSGPSYEQYF.

This clonotype has only a few counts. The V call is TRBV10-3, the J call TRBJ1-2, with TRBD1 matching over 9 bases. J was trimmed by 1 base and V by 11 bases; bases with no gene match: 5. The CDR3 length is 13 residues. Germline V gives CDR1 ENHRY, CDR2 SYGVKD. The CDR3 sequence: CAAQGANNYGYTF. In DNA, the CDR3 is TGTGCCGCACAGGGGGCGAATAACTATGGCTACACCTTC.

With respect to this clonotype: The CDR3 end shows no conserved phenylalanine or tryptophan, and so a read error is likely. V gene TRBV5-1 combines with J gene TRBJ1-2; D remains ambiguous. Per germline, CDR1 SGHRS and CDR2 YFSETQ. Trimming removed 1 base from V and 8 bases from J, with 12 bases in between. This CDR3 has 13 residues. CDR3 residues: CASSLSRLDGYTL. As DNA, the CDR3 is TGCGCCAGCAGCTTGAGCCGCCTGGACGGCTACACCCTC.

This sequence joins TRBV11-2 and TRBJ2-5; TRBD1 aligns across 7 bases. The germline V gene encodes CDR1 SGHAT and CDR2 FQNNGV. CDR3 length equals 15 residues. J was trimmed by 2 bases and V by 5 bases; bases with no gene match: 8. As DNA, the CDR3 is TGTGCCAGCAGCGCTCAACAGGGGAAACAAGAGACCCAGTACTTC. Amino acid sequence: CASSAQQGKQETQYF.

V and J are TRBV28 and TRBJ1-2; D unresolved. V shed 2 bases and J shed 4 bases, with 8 bases lying between them. In germline, CDR1 is MDHEN, CDR2 SYDVKM. The CDR3 is made up of 13 amino acids. CDR3 nucleotide sequence: TGTGCCAGCAGTTTAGTATCTGGCTATGGCTACACCTTC. This codes for CASSLVSGYGYTF.

This clonotype was seen ten or more times. J is TRBJ1-5 and V is TRBV6-1; possible D gene TRBD1, 6 bases. The CDR3 runs 14 residues. Germline V lookup: CDR1 MNHNS, CDR2 SASEGT. V lost 10 bases and J 7 bases, leaving 20 bases between the germline ends. The CDR3 bases are TGTGCCACAAGACTTGCAGGGGCGAGACAGCCCCAGCATTTT. Its protein product is CATRLAGARQPQHF.

V and J are TRBV7-3 and TRBJ2-2, with 12 bases identical to TRBD2. The length of the CDR3 is 16 residues. The J segment lost 8 bases and the V segment lost 4 bases, leaving 8 bases of the junction unmatched. The germline V gene has CDR1 SGHTA and CDR2 FQGTGA. The CDR3 nucleotides are TGTGCCAGCAGCTCACGGACTAGCGGGGTCAATGGGGAGCTGTTTTTT. It is translated as CASSSRTSGVNGELFF. Full variable domain (remainder filled in from reference TRBV7-3 and TRBJ2-2): GAGVSQTPSNKVTEKGKYVELRCDPISGHTALYWYRQSLGQGPEFLIYFQGTGAADDSGLPNDRFFAVRPEGSVSTLKIQRTERGDSAVYLCASSSRTSGVNGELFFGEGSRLTVL.

This clonotype was seen just once. V and J are TRBV27 and TRBJ1-4; TRBD1 aligns across 8 bases. V lost 7 bases and J lost 10; bases outside the gene matches: 8. In germline, CDR1 is MNHEY, CDR2 SMNVEV (reference sequence). This CDR3 spans 13 amino acids. The CDR3 loop reads CASTTGVGGKLFF. In DNA, the CDR3 is TGTGCCAGCACGACAGGGGTGGGGGGAAAACTGTTTTTT.

The chain combines TRBV27 with TRBJ1-5, with D maybe TRBD1 (6 bases). Germline CDR1 MNHEY, CDR2 SMNVEV (reference sequence). The V and J ends lost 6 bases and 0 bases respectively, with 24 bases between them. This CDR3 region has 19 residues. The CDR3 here is CASSRGTQGPEHSNQPQHF. The CDR3 DNA reads TGTGCCAGCAGCAGGGGAACACAGGGCCCGGAGCATAGCAATCAGCCCCAGCATTTT.

This clonotype was detected a few times. V and J are TRBV6-1 and TRBJ1-1; TRBD1 matches at 9 bases. The CDR3 spans 14 residues. With 6 bases clipped from V and 1 base from J, the junction kept 3 bases outside the gene matches. CDR1 MNHNS and CDR2 SASEGT come from the germline V gene. The CDR3 DNA follows: TGTGCCAGCAGGATACAGGGGGCGAACACTGAAGCTTTCTTT. This codes for CASRIQGANTEAFF.

This clonotype was recorded at least ten times. The chain uses TRBV28 and TRBJ2-5; D is perhaps TRBD2 (5 bases). Germline V gene data show CDR1 as MDHEN and CDR2 as SYDVKM. The CDR3 loop spans 14 amino acids. The V and J ends lost 5 bases and 1 base respectively, with 11 bases between them. The CDR3 here is CASSLSRGQETQYF. The CDR3 DNA reads TGTGCCAGCAGTCTCAGTCGGGGCCAAGAGACCCAGTACTTC.

This clonotype has just a few counts. The CDR3 DNA reads TGTGCCAGCAGCCAAGTAGGCCAGGTTAAGAGGGAGGATCAGCCCCAGCATTTT. Protein product: CASSQVGQVKREDQPQHF. The rearrangement links TRBV3-1 to TRBJ1-5; D gene ambiguous. The CDR3 sequence is 18 residues long. Per germline, CDR1 LGHDT and CDR2 YNNKEL (reference sequence). Trimming pared 1 base from V and 5 bases from J, leaving 21 bases between.

This clonotype was observed a handful of times. This chain connects TRBV7-2 to TRBJ2-5, with D uncertain. This CDR3 contains 15 residues. Trimming left V 5 bases short and J 5 bases short, with 18 bases between. Germline assignment: CDR1 SGHTA and CDR2 FQGNSA. For the CDR3, the DNA is TGTGCCAGCAGCCCGGCAGCCTCGTTTAGGGAGACCCAGTACTTC. As protein: CASSPAASFRETQYF.